This passage covers 26 T cell receptor beta chains from one sample sequenced in a study of radiotherapy plus CTLA-4 blockade in lung cancer. Repertoires were generated with immunoSEQ multiplex PCR, while TCRdb's copy carries only in-frame clones and drops some. Among 42,000 or so clones, approximately 75% were seen once, and the ten largest hold less than 25%. The sequencing used peripheral blood, collected from a patient treated with radiotherapy plus ipilimumab. These receptors originate from a human donor with non-small cell lung cancer that progressed on radiotherapy plus ipilimumab.

The chain couples TRBV10-3 to TRBJ2-2, with 9 bases matching TRBD2. Losses at the gene ends were 0 bases for V and 4 bases for J; bases not matched to a gene: 3. Per the germline V gene, CDR1 is ENHRY and CDR2 is SYGVKD. The length of the CDR3 is 16 residues. The CDR3 loop reads CAISESKRGVTGELFF. The CDR3 DNA follows: TGTGCCATCAGTGAGTCAAAGCGGGGGGTCACCGGGGAGCTGTTTTTT.

The V gene is TRBV6-6, the J gene TRBJ2-7, with a tentative D call TRBD1 (6 bases). Per the germline V gene, CDR1 is MNHNY and CDR2 is SVGAGI (reference sequence). The V end was cut by 1 base, the J end by 4 bases, with 8 bases between. This CDR3 contains 13 residues. The CDR3 loop is CASSYFRGYEQYF. In DNA form, the CDR3 reads TGTGCCAGCAGTTACTTCAGGGGTTACGAGCAGTACTTC.

This chain joins TRBV5-8 and TRBJ2-7, with 9 bases identical to TRBD2. The germline V gene has CDR1 SGHTS and CDR2 YDEGEE. The CDR3 is 15 residues long. The trim removed 2 bases at V and 3 bases at J, leaving 6 bases unmatched. The CDR3 DNA follows: TGTGCCAGCAGCTTAGGCGGGGGGGCCGACTACGAGCAGTACTTC. It specifies CASSLGGGADYEQYF.

This clone was recorded once. The rearrangement joins TRBV7-2 to TRBJ2-7; 9 bases agree with TRBD1. Germline lookup yields CDR1 SGHTA and CDR2 FQGNSA. The CDR3 sequence is 16 residues long. V was clipped by 4 bases and J by 3 bases; unmatched bases: 10. CDR3 residues: CASSSQHTGGDYEQYF. For the CDR3, the DNA is TGTGCCAGCAGCTCCCAGCATACAGGGGGCGACTACGAGCAGTACTTC.

The V call is TRBV7-6, the J call TRBJ2-3, with 11 bases that match TRBD2. V trimming: 1 base; J trimming: 3 bases; junction bases outside the gene matches: 0. This CDR3 is 15 amino acids long. CDR1 is SGHVS, CDR2 FNYEAQ, per germline. The CDR3 spells CASSLGLAGTDTQYF. The CDR3 DNA sequence: TGTGCCAGCAGCTTAGGACTAGCGGGGACAGATACGCAGTATTTT.

The rearrangement uses TRBV10-3 and TRBJ1-2; D uncertain. Germline lookup yields CDR1 ENHRY and CDR2 SYGVKD. The CDR3 runs 11 residues. Deletions cut 0 bases from V and 13 bases from J, with 9 bases between. The chain's CDR3 is CAISESAFRTF. CDR3 DNA: TGTGCCATCAGTGAGTCGGCCTTCCGCACCTTC.

The table lists this clone with a few counts. CDR3 sequence reads: CASRPGVPSGNTIYF. For the CDR3, the DNA is TGTGCCAGCAGACCAGGGGTACCCTCTGGAAACACCATATATTTT. The V call is TRBV6-1, the J call TRBJ1-3; maybe TRBD1 (6 bases). CDR3 length: 15 residues. Germline V gives CDR1 MNHNS, CDR2 SASEGT. Trimming took off 6 bases at V and 0 bases at J, with 12 bases between the two ends.

This clone was counted only a few times. The chain has TRBV4-1 and TRBJ1-5; 7 positions agree with TRBD1. CDR3 length: 14 amino acids. V was clipped by 4 bases and J by 2 bases; unmatched bases: 2. CDR1 MGHRA and CDR2 YSYEKL come from the germline V gene. CDR3 sequence reads: CASSPGTGNQPQHF. CDR3 in DNA: TGCGCCAGCAGCCCCGGGACAGGCAATCAGCCCCAGCATTTT.

This chain joins TRBV5-1 and TRBJ2-3; weak D call: TRBD2 (6 bases). The CDR3 covers 17 residues. Trimming took 4 bases from V and 4 from J, leaving 22 bases between them. Per germline, CDR1 SGHRS and CDR2 YFSETQ. The CDR3 nucleotides read TGCGCCAGCAGCGATCTTATCGGACAAGGGACTCCAGATACGCAGTATTTT. The encoded protein is CASSDLIGQGTPDTQYF.

V and J are TRBV9 and TRBJ2-7; D may be TRBD1 (5 bases). Deletions cut 0 bases from V and 1 base from J, with 11 bases between. Germline CDR1 reads SGDLS; CDR2 reads YYNGEE. The CDR3 has 15 amino acids. CDR3 nucleotide sequence: TGTGCCAGCAGCGTAGACCAGGGCGCATCCTACGAGCAGTACTTC. Translation: CASSVDQGASYEQYF.

The chain employs TRBV15 and TRBJ2-5, with 11 positions matching TRBD2. V shed 5 bases and J 5 bases; nucleotides not matched to a gene: 7. This CDR3 contains 15 residues. Germline assignment: CDR1 LNHNV and CDR2 YYDKDF (reference sequence). The CDR3 here is CATSSTRTSGETQYF. For the CDR3, the DNA is TGTGCCACCAGCTCAACCCGGACTAGCGGGGAGACCCAGTACTTC.

The chain links TRBV5-1 to TRBJ2-2, with unresolved D. The CDR3 is 12 amino acids. Germline V lookup: CDR1 SGHRS, CDR2 YFSETQ. V was trimmed by 0 bases and J by 9 bases, leaving 6 bases between them. CDR3 protein: CASSLGGRELFF. In DNA, the CDR3 is TGCGCCAGCAGCTTGGGAGGCCGGGAGCTGTTTTTT.

The V call is TRBV27, the J call TRBJ1-2; D is unresolved. The CDR3 length is 13 residues. Germline V CDR1 and CDR2: MNHEY, SMNVEV (reference sequence). V lost 2 bases to trimming and J lost 8 bases, with 12 bases between them. CDR3 residues: CASSLGGGKGYTF. In DNA, the CDR3 is TGTGCCAGCAGTTTAGGAGGTGGGAAAGGCTACACCTTC.

This sequence joins TRBV6-5 and TRBJ2-2; weak D call: TRBD2 (5 bases). V was pared by 1 base and J by 3 bases, with 9 bases between. CDR3 size: 15 residues. Germline V CDR1 and CDR2: MNHEY, SVGAGI. CDR3 protein: CASSYFSGDTGELFF. The CDR3, as DNA: TGTGCCAGCAGTTACTTTTCCGGGGACACCGGGGAGCTGTTTTTT.

V is TRBV14 and J is TRBJ2-1; 9 nucleotides agree with TRBD2. The CDR3 is 15 amino acids. V gave up 4 bases and J gave up 9 bases; unmatched junction bases: 10. Germline V gives CDR1 SGHDN, CDR2 FVKESK. Here the CDR3 DNA reads TGTGCCAGCAGCCGACCGGGACTAGCAGCTAGTGAGCAGTTCTTC. It specifies CASSRPGLAASEQFF.

This chain links TRBV7-2 with TRBJ2-7; D not resolved. This CDR3 comprises 14 residues. V was shortened by 4 bases and J by 2 bases, with 12 bases between the two germline ends. Germline CDR1 and CDR2: SGHTA and FQGNSA. The CDR3 DNA is TGTGCCAGCAGCTCGAACAGAGTCACCTACGAGCAGTACTTC. Translated, it gives CASSSNRVTYEQYF.

The chain carries TRBV4-1 and TRBJ1-6, with TRBD1 identical over 9 bases. The V gene end was trimmed by 2 bases and the J gene end by 7 bases; junction bases not matched to a gene: 15. From germline, CDR1 is MGHRA and CDR2 YSYEKL. There are 19 residues in the CDR3. The CDR3 DNA sequence: TGCGCCAGCAGCCAACCGGGACAGGGTCTGAAGGGGGCCAATTCACCCCTCCACTTT. The encoded protein is CASSQPGQGLKGANSPLHF.

This clone was seen a single time. CDR3 sequence: CATSRVRQNQETQYF. For the CDR3, the DNA is TGTGCCACCAGCAGAGTTAGACAGAACCAAGAGACCCAGTACTTC. The chain recombines TRBV15 with TRBJ2-5, with D tentatively TRBD1 (5 bases). CDR3 length equals 15 residues. Germline CDR1 LNHNV, CDR2 YYDKDF (reference sequence). V gave up 1 base and J gave up 0 bases, with 9 bases separating them.

Only one count was recorded for this clone. The genes are TRBV5-1 and TRBJ1-2; unclear D gene. The CDR3 covers 12 residues. From germline, CDR1 is SGHRS and CDR2 YFSETQ. Trimming took off 7 bases at V and 2 bases at J, with 9 bases between the two ends. CDR3 residues: CASREGNYGYTF. The CDR3 nucleotides read TGCGCCAGCCGGGAAGGGAACTATGGCTACACCTTC.

This clone was seen a single time. The chain joins TRBV6-1 to TRBJ2-3, with 8 bases matching TRBD2. The length of the CDR3 is 19 residues. Germline V gives CDR1 MNHNS, CDR2 SASEGT. Germline trimming cut 2 bases from V and 4 bases from J; bases unmatched to any gene: 17. The CDR3 loop is CASSETGPTLAGLADTQYF. The CDR3, as DNA: TGTGCCAGCAGTGAAACTGGCCCTACCTTAGCGGGGCTGGCAGATACGCAGTATTTT.

This chain uses TRBV2 with TRBJ1-1; D remains unclear. Germline V gene data show CDR1 as SNHLY and CDR2 as FYNNEI. Trimming took 4 bases from V and 0 from J, leaving 6 bases between them. This CDR3 comprises 13 residues. CDR3: CASSVAMNTEAFF. CDR3 nucleotide sequence: TGTGCCAGCAGTGTGGCCATGAACACTGAAGCTTTCTTT.

The chain couples TRBV19 to TRBJ2-1; 12 bases fit TRBD2. J was trimmed by 2 bases and V by 5 bases; bases with no gene match: 7. The CDR3 loop spans 17 amino acids. The germline V gene has CDR1 LNHDA and CDR2 SQIVND (reference sequence). CDR3 region: CASSPSSGGAPYNEQFF. For the CDR3, the DNA is TGTGCCAGTAGTCCTTCTAGCGGGGGGGCCCCCTACAATGAGCAGTTCTTC.

This clone was recorded a few times. The CDR3 loop is CASSRGLGTEAFF. The CDR3, as DNA: TGTGCCAGCAGTCGAGGACTGGGCACTGAAGCTTTCTTT. The rearrangement uses TRBV7-3 and TRBJ1-1; D call uncertain. This CDR3 contains 13 residues. Trimming took off 6 bases at V and 4 bases at J, with 12 bases between the two ends. Germline V gene data show CDR1 as SGHTA and CDR2 as FQGTGA.

This chain links TRBV9 with TRBJ2-5; TRBD2 is a possible D gene (6 bases). The V gene's germline CDR1 is SGDLS and CDR2 YYNGEE. V shed 0 bases and J shed 2 bases, with 11 bases lying between them. This CDR3 comprises 15 residues. The CDR3 DNA follows: TGTGCCAGCAGCGTAGGTAGCGGAGATCAAGAGACCCAGTACTTC. Translating gives CASSVGSGDQETQYF. Complete variable domain (other parts from reference TRBV9 and TRBJ2-5): DSGVTQTPKHLITATGQRVTLRCSPRSGDLSVYWYQQSLDQGLQFLIQYYNGEERAKGNILERFSAQQFPDLHSELNLSSLELGDSALYFCASSVGSGDQETQYFGPGTRLLVL.

V usage is TRBV18 and J usage is TRBJ2-2; D is perhaps TRBD1 (5 bases). The ends were cut back, 4 bases at V and 7 bases at J, with 7 bases in the middle. This CDR3 is 12 amino acids long. CDR1 and CDR2 (germline): KGHSH, LQKENI. Here the CDR3 reads CASSQGIGELFF. The CDR3, as DNA: TGTGCCAGCTCACAGGGGATCGGGGAGCTGTTTTTT.

The genes are TRBV14 and TRBJ2-6; TRBD1 agrees at 7 bases. CDR1 is SGHDN, CDR2 FVKESK, per germline. CDR3 length equals 16 residues. J lost 4 bases, V lost 4 bases, and 7 bases had no gene match. As DNA, the CDR3 is TGTGCCAGCAGCCTACGACAGGGTGGCGGGGCCAACGTCCTGACTTTC. It specifies CASSLRQGGGANVLTF.